What follows are 31 T cell receptor beta chains derived from one specimen sequenced in a study of control samples from healthy donors and cancer patients. Sequencing used immunoSEQ multiplex PCR; TCRdb keeps in-frame clones, though not all of them. The repertoire has about 160,000 clones, 70% to 90% of them found once; the top ten carry around 11%. Sequencing used blood. All receptors come from a man aged 25-45 years in good health.

This chain uses TRBV5-6 with TRBJ2-7; 10 nucleotides line up with TRBD2. The CDR3 contains 15 residues. The V and J ends lost 4 bases and 4 bases, in that order; junction bases with no gene match: 8. Germline values: CDR1 SGHDT, CDR2 YYEEEE. As DNA, the CDR3 is TGTGCCAGCAGCCGACCAGCGGGAGGGCCGTACGAGCAGTACTTC. It translates to CASSRPAGGPYEQYF.

The chain joins TRBV10-3 to TRBJ2-3; D may be TRBD1 or TRBD2 (5 bases each). CDR3 length: 16 residues. V was cut by 2 bases and J by 5 bases, with 17 bases left in between. CDR1 is ENHRY and CDR2 is SYGVKD in the germline V gene. The CDR3 is CAISEAGHTGGDTQYF. CDR3 DNA: TGTGCCATCAGTGAGGCGGGCCATACTGGGGGAGATACGCAGTATTTT.

The J gene is TRBJ2-5, the V gene TRBV9; 7 bases agree with TRBD2. In germline, CDR1 is SGDLS, CDR2 YYNGEE. The J segment lost 1 base and the V segment lost 3 bases, leaving 0 bases of the junction unmatched. This CDR3 spans 13 amino acids. The CDR3 loop is CASSAGGQETQYF. CDR3 coding DNA: TGTGCCAGCAGCGCGGGAGGCCAAGAGACCCAGTACTTC.

This clone was seen a handful of times. The chain links TRBV7-2 to TRBJ2-5, with D possibly being TRBD2 (6 bases). The CDR3 length is 12 residues. The germline CDR1 and CDR2 sequences are SGHTA and FQGNSA. V was clipped by 8 bases and J by 5 bases, with 12 bases between them. CDR3 nucleotides: TGTGCCAGCTCCGGGAGAGGGGAGACCCAGTACTTC. Residues: CASSGRGETQYF.

The chain links TRBV4-2 to TRBJ2-2, with a weak D call TRBD2 (5 bases). In germline, CDR1 is LGHNA, CDR2 YNFKEQ. The CDR3 loop spans 17 amino acids. Trimming took 0 bases from V and 1 from J, leaving 12 bases between them. The CDR3 DNA is TGTGCCAGCAGCCAAGATCCCGGGATGCAGAACACCGGGGAGCTGTTTTTT. This encodes CASSQDPGMQNTGELFF.

The chain couples TRBV21-1 to TRBJ2-1. TRBV21-1 is a listed pseudogene. CDR3 size: 13 residues. As DNA, the CDR3 is TGTGCCAGCAGCCTTGAGGGGAGAGGTGAGCAGTTCTTC. This gives the protein CASSLEGRGEQFF.

A note on this clone: Additional DNA sequences in this sample encode the identical CDR3. The V and J genes are TRBV28 and TRBJ2-1; TRBD2 agrees at 10 bases. Per the germline V gene, CDR1 is MDHEN and CDR2 is SYDVKM. The CDR3 contains 16 residues. The V and J ends lost 3 bases and 8 bases, in that order; junction bases with no gene match: 10. The CDR3 DNA reads as TGTGCCAGCAGTTTGGGTCTATTAGCGGGAGGCGATGAGCAGTTCTTC. Amino acids: CASSLGLLAGGDEQFF.

The chain's CDR3 is CASKDRGNQPQHF. The CDR3 bases are TGTGCCAGCAAGGACAGGGGCAATCAGCCCCAGCATTTT. V usage is TRBV6-5 and J usage is TRBJ1-5, with 8 bases lining up with TRBD1. Germline V lookup: CDR1 MNHEY, CDR2 SVGAGI. The J segment lost 2 bases and the V segment lost 7 bases, leaving 1 base of the junction unmatched. The CDR3 is 13 residues long.

The J gene is TRBJ2-1, the V gene TRBV6-5; the D gene is possibly TRBD2 (7 bases). The CDR3 consists of 14 residues. The V and J ends lost 0 bases and 7 bases respectively, with 10 bases between them. The germline gives CDR1 MNHEY, CDR2 SVGAGI. CDR3 amino acids: CASSYSGRGNEQFF. Written as DNA, the CDR3 is TGTGCCAGCAGTTACTCGGGGAGGGGGAATGAGCAGTTCTTC.

CDR3 in DNA: TGTGCCAGCAGCCCCAACGCACAAGAGACCCAGTACTTC. Protein sequence: CASSPNAQETQYF. V gene TRBV9 combines with J gene TRBJ2-5, with D hard to call. This CDR3 contains 13 residues. The germline CDR1 and CDR2 sequences are SGDLS and YYNGEE. Trimming cost V 4 bases and J 2 bases, with 9 bases left between them.

The chain carries TRBV18 and TRBJ1-2; D remains ambiguous. Trimming removed 6 bases at V and 2 bases at J, with 13 bases between. The CDR3 totals 14 residues. Germline V lookup: CDR1 KGHSH, CDR2 LQKENI. CDR3 nucleotides: TGTGCCAGCTCTCGGACTGGACGGAACTATGGCTACACCTTC. This encodes CASSRTGRNYGYTF.

The rearrangement joins TRBV7-9 to TRBJ2-7, with 8 bases lining up with TRBD1. This CDR3 is built from 13 residues. Trimming took 11 bases from V and 5 from J; bases not matched to a gene: 11. Per the germline V gene, CDR1 is SEHNR and CDR2 is FQNEAQ (reference sequence). The CDR3 sequence is CALGTGGLDEQYF. The CDR3 DNA reads TGTGCCTTAGGGACAGGAGGCCTCGACGAGCAGTACTTC.

V and J are TRBV7-2 and TRBJ1-6, with 9 nucleotides matching TRBD1. The CDR3 totals 15 residues. The germline gives CDR1 SGHTA, CDR2 FQGNSA. After removal of 2 bases from V and 11 bases from J, the junction contained 7 bases not matched to a gene. CDR3 residues: CASSLMTGGQTPLHF. The CDR3 DNA sequence: TGTGCCAGCAGCTTAATGACAGGGGGTCAGACACCCCTCCACTTT.

This sequence joins TRBV3-1 (or the pseudogene TRBV3-2) and TRBJ2-7, with D possibly TRBD1 on 7 matching bases. The V end was cut by 6 bases, the J end by 3 bases, with 18 bases between. This CDR3 has 15 residues. Germline CDR1 is LGHDT and CDR2 is YNNKEL (reference sequence). CDR3 nucleotides: TGTGCCAGCAGTCGATCACCCAGGGGGGACTACGAGCAGTACTTC. This gives the protein CASSRSPRGDYEQYF.

The chain couples TRBV5-4 to TRBJ2-6; D assignment may be TRBD1 or TRBD2 (5 bases each). CDR3 length equals 15 residues. The germline CDR1 and CDR2 sequences are SGHNT and YYREEE (reference sequence). The V end was cut by 6 bases, the J end by 0 bases, with 10 bases between. CDR3 bases: TGTGCCAGCACCTGGGACCTCTCTGGGGCCAACGTCCTGACTTTC. This gives the protein CASTWDLSGANVLTF.

Here the CDR3 reads CASSPRTVLEQFF. The CDR3, as DNA: TGTGCCAGCTCTCCCCGGACTGTACTCGAGCAGTTCTTC. This rearrangement joins TRBV18 to TRBJ2-1; D is perhaps TRBD2 (5 bases). Trimming left V 6 bases short and J 10 bases short, with 16 bases between. The germline gives CDR1 KGHSH, CDR2 LQKENI. This CDR3 has 13 residues.

This chain connects TRBV30 to TRBJ2-7; 9 positions agree with TRBD1. With 3 bases clipped from V and 6 bases from J, the junction kept 12 bases outside the gene matches. Germline V gene data show CDR1 as GTSNPN and CDR2 as SVGIG (reference sequence). The length of the CDR3 is 15 residues. CDR3 DNA sequence: TGTGCCTGGAGCCCCGGCGGTACAGGGGGCTCCGAGCAGTACTTC. Its translation is CAWSPGGTGGSEQYF. The full variable domain, with the rest looked up from reference TRBV30 and TRBJ2-7, is SQTIHQWPATLVQPVGSPLSLECTVEGTSNPNLYWYRQAAGRGLQLLFYSVGIGQISSEVPQNLSASRPQDRQFILSSKKLLLSDSGFYLCAWSPGGTGGSEQYFGPGTRLTVT.

V usage is TRBV2 and J usage is TRBJ2-2; 7 nucleotides match TRBD1. The CDR3 spans 11 residues. Germline V gene lookup returns CDR1 SNHLY and CDR2 FYNNEI. V was clipped by 10 bases and J by 7 bases; unmatched bases: 3. CDR3 sequence (DNA): TGTGCCACCACAGGGGACGGGGAGCTGTTTTTT. Protein sequence: CATTGDGELFF.

CDR3 region: CASGGSGGDEQYF. The DNA for the CDR3 is TGTGCCAGCGGGGGCAGCGGTGGGGACGAGCAGTACTTC. This chain links TRBV7-9 with TRBJ2-7; possibly TRBD1 for D (6 bases). The germline V gene has CDR1 SEHNR and CDR2 FQNEAQ (reference sequence). The CDR3 covers 13 residues. With 8 bases removed from V and 5 bases from J, the gap between germline ends came to 16 bases.

This chain uses TRBV15 with TRBJ2-1; 13 nucleotides align to TRBD2. CDR3 length equals 18 residues. With V trimmed by 4 bases and J by 4 bases, 10 bases remained unmatched. From germline, CDR1 is LNHNV and CDR2 YYDKDF (reference sequence). CDR3 in DNA: TGTGCCACCAGCATCTTCGCTCCGGGACTAGCGGGGTACAATGAGCAGTTCTTC. Its protein product is CATSIFAPGLAGYNEQFF.

V is TRBV9 and J is TRBJ2-5; weak D call: TRBD2 (6 bases). Germline CDR1 SGDLS, CDR2 YYNGEE. Trimming took off 1 base at V and 5 bases at J, with 12 bases between the two ends. The CDR3 runs to 14 residues. CDR3 nucleotides: TGTGCCAGCAGCGTAAGGGCTAGCGAGGAGACCCAGTACTTC. The encoded protein is CASSVRASEETQYF.

The J gene is TRBJ1-2, the V gene TRBV6-5, with a weak D call TRBD1 (5 bases). CDR3 length: 13 amino acids. Deletions cut 8 bases from V and 3 bases from J, with 13 bases between. Germline CDR1 MNHEY, CDR2 SVGAGI. The CDR3 loop is CASVDGHYYGYTF. DNA for the CDR3: TGTGCCAGCGTTGATGGACATTACTATGGCTACACCTTC.

For this clone: Because the CDR3's place on the DNA is in doubt, the DNA is left out and the CDR3 is given as listed by TCRdb. The chain joins TRBV4-3 to TRBJ2-1; no check of the table's D call, TRBD2, against the DNA was made. With termini counted, the CDR3 has 15 amino acids. Germline-derived CDR1 and CDR2 are LGHNA and YSLEER. The CDR3 here is CASSQLTGGLSGQFF.

This sequence joins TRBV7-9 and TRBJ2-7; the match to TRBD2 covers 7 bases. The CDR3 length is 16 residues. V trimming: 6 bases; J trimming: 1 base; junction bases outside the gene matches: 12. Germline CDR1 is SEHNR and CDR2 is FQNEAQ (reference sequence). The CDR3 nucleotides read TGTGCCAGCAGGCGTGGGGGAGGGCTGGGGTCCTACGAGCAGTACTTC. Translating gives CASRRGGGLGSYEQYF.

The J gene is TRBJ1-1, the V gene TRBV6-5; the D is unclear. The CDR3 has 12 amino acids. V lost 4 bases and J 2 bases, leaving 5 bases between the germline ends. CDR1 is MNHEY and CDR2 is SVGAGI in the germline V gene. The CDR3 here is CASSWANTEAFF. CDR3 in DNA: TGTGCCAGCAGTTGGGCTAACACTGAAGCTTTCTTT.

This chain links TRBV24-1 with TRBJ2-1; 8 bases are shared with TRBD2. The CDR3 spans 14 residues. Trimming at V came to 4 bases and at J to 7 bases, leaving 5 bases not matched to a gene. Germline V gene data show CDR1 as KGHDR and CDR2 as SFDVKD. The CDR3 loop reads CATSESAGVNEQFF. As DNA, the CDR3 is TGTGCCACCAGTGAATCAGCGGGAGTAAATGAGCAGTTCTTC.

V usage is TRBV6-6 and J usage is TRBJ1-6, with D perhaps matching TRBD1 (5 bases). CDR3 size: 16 residues. Germline assignment: CDR1 MNHNY and CDR2 SVGAGI (reference sequence). The germline V and J ends were trimmed by 6 bases and 6 bases, with 18 bases remaining between them. The CDR3 nucleotides read TGTGCCAGCAGGGACACAGGAGGGCCGTTTAATTCACCCCTCCACTTT. Its translation is CASRDTGGPFNSPLHF.

The rearrangement uses TRBV19 and TRBJ1-5; 10 nucleotides match TRBD1. Looked up from germline, CDR1 is LNHDA and CDR2 is SQIVND (reference sequence). Trimming took 7 bases from V and 3 from J; bases not matched to a gene: 6. The CDR3 consists of 15 residues. CDR3 amino acids: CASTRDRGDNQPQHF. CDR3 DNA: TGTGCCAGTACCAGGGACAGGGGCGACAATCAGCCCCAGCATTTT.

The genes are TRBV3-1 (or the pseudogene TRBV3-2) and TRBJ1-5; D remains unclear. CDR3 length: 15 residues. The germline gives CDR1 LGHDT, CDR2 YNNKEL (reference sequence). The V end lost 4 bases, the J end lost 0 bases, and 10 bases lay between the germline ends. CDR3 coding DNA: TGTGCCAGCAGCCCGGCGGGGAATAGCAATCAGCCCCAGCATTTT. Its translation: CASSPAGNSNQPQHF.

The chain joins TRBV25-1 to TRBJ1-5; D gene unclear. V lost 4 bases and J 0 bases, leaving 4 bases between the germline ends. The CDR3 length is 13 residues. CDR1 and CDR2 (germline): MGHDK, SYGVNS. The CDR3 sequence: CASSGDSNQPQHF. CDR3 nucleotides: TGTGCCAGCAGTGGAGATAGCAATCAGCCCCAGCATTTT.

The chain links TRBV7-9 to TRBJ2-7; D perhaps matches TRBD2 (5 bases). CDR1 is SEHNR and CDR2 is FQNEAQ in the germline V gene (reference sequence). The germline V and J ends were trimmed by 5 bases and 6 bases, with 26 bases remaining between them. The CDR3 runs to 17 residues. Here the CDR3 reads CASSPGGAREFPVEQYF. CDR3 DNA: TGTGCCAGCAGCCCAGGAGGAGCGAGGGAGTTTCCAGTCGAGCAGTACTTC.